The rows below give T cell receptor beta chains drawn from one sample of a study of blood T cell repertoires in COVID-19. Data came from immunoSEQ multiplex PCR; TCRdb stores just in-frame clones and leaves some out. The sample has roughly 340,000 clones; roughly 86% are singletons. Sequencing was carried out using PBMCs or T cells enriched from blood (not recorded which). The receptors derive from a man between 40 and 49 years old in a cohort exposed to, infected with or recovered from COVID-19 (not recorded which). CDR3s include the opening cysteine and the closing phenylalanine or tryptophan. D genes are given only for firm matches. Some rows mark clone size as missing; the rest say once, few, many or name a class of expanded clone.

length	V	size	J	D	DNA	CDR3
15	TRBV5-8	.	TRBJ2-3	TRBD2	TGTGCCAGCAGCCCTCCGGGACTAGGGGCAGATACGCAGTATTTT	CASSPPGLGADTQYF
15	TRBV19	.	TRBJ1-5	.	TGTGCCAGTAGTATCTCCGGGGTTGGTACGCAGCCCCAGCATTTT	CASSISGVGTQPQHF
19	TRBV28	.	TRBJ2-7	TRBD2	TGTGCCAGCACGGGTTGGCCCGGGACTAGCGGGAGGGCCCTGTACGAGCAGTACTTC	CASTGWPGTSGRALYEQYF
14	TRBV5-1	few	TRBJ2-6	.	TGCGCCAGCCGTACAGAGTCCGGGGCCAACGTCCTGACTTTC	CASRTESGANVLTF
15	TRBV27	.	TRBJ1-4	.	TGTGCCAGCAGTTTATCGGGGAGGGCAACTGAAAAACTGTTTTTT	CASSLSGRATEKLFF
15	TRBV14	.	TRBJ2-7	TRBD2	TGTGCCAGCAGCTCTCTAGCGGGAGGGCTATACGAGCAGTACTTC	CASSSLAGGLYEQYF
13	TRBV30	.	TRBJ1-5	.	TGTGCCTGGTCGGCAGGGTTGTATCAGCCCCAGCATTTT	CAWSAGLYQPQHF
13	TRBV28	.	TRBJ1-1	.	TGTGCCAGCAGTTTTGGGGGGAAGACTGAAGCTTTCTTT	CASSFGGKTEAFF
13	TRBV3-1/TRBV3-2	.	TRBJ1-5	.	TGTGCCAGCAGCCAAACTAAGGATCAGCCCCAGCATTTT	CASSQTKDQPQHF
13	TRBV10-1	.	TRBJ1-2	TRBD1	TGCGCCAGCAGTGGACAGGGGGCGTATGGCTACACCTTC	CASSGQGAYGYTF
15	TRBV21-1	.	TRBJ2-2	.	TGTGCCAGCAGCAACCGACCAGGTAAGACCGGGGAGCTGTTTTTT	CASSNRPGKTGELFF
16	TRBV6-5	.	TRBJ2-1	.	TGTGCCAGCAGTTACTCCGCGGGAGAGGGGGGTAATGAGCAGTTCTTC	CASSYSAGEGGNEQFF
13	TRBV6-5	.	TRBJ2-1	TRBD2	TGTGCCAGCAAGCGGGAGGGAGCCAATGAGCAGTTCTTC	CASKREGANEQFF
12	TRBV11-2	.	TRBJ2-1	.	TGTGCCAGCAGCTTAGGACCGGGACACCGGTTCTTC	CASSLGPGHRFF
15	TRBV6-1	.	TRBJ2-7	.	TGTGCCAGCAGTGAAGGGATAGCGGAATCCTACGAGCAGTACTTC	CASSEGIAESYEQYF
14	TRBV6-9	.	TRBJ1-2	TRBD1	TGTGCCAGCAGTTCAGAAGACAGGGGACGAGGCTACACCTTC	CASSSEDRGRGYTF
15	TRBV27	.	TRBJ1-2	.	TGTGCCAGCAGCCGCGGCCAGAGACAGTCTTATGGCTACACCTTC	CASSRGQRQSYGYTF
16	TRBV7-2	.	TRBJ2-3	.	TGTGCCAGCAGTTCCGGCCCACTAAGACCCACAGATACGCAGTATTTT	CASSSGPLRPTDTQYF
14	TRBV5-1	.	TRBJ1-2	.	TGCGCCAGCAGCTTGGTCAGAGGAAACTATGGCTACACCTTC	CASSLVRGNYGYTF
15	TRBV5-1	.	TRBJ2-6	TRBD1	TGCGCCAGCAGCCCGGACAGGGCTGGGGCCAACGTCCTGACTTTC	CASSPDRAGANVLTF
16	TRBV5-1	.	TRBJ2-3	TRBD2	TGCGCCAGCACTCCGGGACTAGCGGGAGCGACAGATACGCAGTATTTT	CASTPGLAGATDTQYF
10	TRBV7-8	.	TRBJ2-7	TRBD2	TGTGCCAGCAGCCCAGGGACTAGCGACTTC	CASSPGTSDF
16	TRBV5-3	.	TRBJ2-3	TRBD2	TGTGCCAGAAGCTTGCGAGCGGGAGGGCCCGCAGATACGCAGTATTTT	CARSLRAGGPADTQYF
14	TRBV6-5	.	TRBJ2-7	TRBD1	TGTGCCAGCACCAGGACAGGGGGGGACTACGAGCAGTACTTC	CASTRTGGDYEQYF
15	TRBV19	.	TRBJ2-1	.	TGTGCCAGTAGTTCTACCGGGAACACCTACAATGAGCAGTTCTTC	CASSSTGNTYNEQFF
15	TRBV5-8	.	TRBJ1-5	.	TGTGCCAGCAGCTCAGGCGATAGGGAGTCTCAGCCCCAGCATTTT	CASSSGDRESQPQHF
16	TRBV7-8	.	TRBJ1-3	.	TGTGCCAGCAGCCACAGACAGACGATATCTGGAAACACCATATATTTT	CASSHRQTISGNTIYF
14	TRBV28	.	TRBJ2-1	TRBD1	TGTGCCAGCCTTCGACAGGGTTACCACAATGAGCAGTTCTTC	CASLRQGYHNEQFF
12	TRBV7-9	.	TRBJ2-7	.	TGTGCCAGCAGCTTAGAGGAGTCTCAGCAGTACTTC	CASSLEESQQYF